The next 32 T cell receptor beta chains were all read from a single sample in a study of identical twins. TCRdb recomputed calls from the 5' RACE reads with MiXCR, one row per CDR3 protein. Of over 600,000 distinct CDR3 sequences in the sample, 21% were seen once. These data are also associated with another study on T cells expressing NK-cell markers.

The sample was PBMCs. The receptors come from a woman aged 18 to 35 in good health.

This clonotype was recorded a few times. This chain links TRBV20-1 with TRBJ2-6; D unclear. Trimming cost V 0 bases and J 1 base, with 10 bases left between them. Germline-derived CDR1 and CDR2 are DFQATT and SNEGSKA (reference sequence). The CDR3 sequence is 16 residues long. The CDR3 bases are TGCAGTGCTAGAGATTGGCAGACGTCTGGGGCCAACGTCCTGACTTTC. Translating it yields CSARDWQTSGANVLTF.

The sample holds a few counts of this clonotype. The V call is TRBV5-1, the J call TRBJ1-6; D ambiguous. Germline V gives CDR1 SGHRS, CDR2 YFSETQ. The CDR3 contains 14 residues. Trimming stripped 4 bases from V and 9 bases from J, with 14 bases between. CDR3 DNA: TGCGCCAGCAGCCGACTCGCTGAGGCTTCACCCCTCCACTTT. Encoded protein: CASSRLAEASPLHF.

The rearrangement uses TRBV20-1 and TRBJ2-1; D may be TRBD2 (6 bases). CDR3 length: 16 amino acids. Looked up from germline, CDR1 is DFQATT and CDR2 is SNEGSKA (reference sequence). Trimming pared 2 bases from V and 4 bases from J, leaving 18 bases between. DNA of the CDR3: TGCAGTGCTAGACCTACTTATAGCGGAGAGTACAATGAGCAGTTCTTC. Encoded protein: CSARPTYSGEYNEQFF.

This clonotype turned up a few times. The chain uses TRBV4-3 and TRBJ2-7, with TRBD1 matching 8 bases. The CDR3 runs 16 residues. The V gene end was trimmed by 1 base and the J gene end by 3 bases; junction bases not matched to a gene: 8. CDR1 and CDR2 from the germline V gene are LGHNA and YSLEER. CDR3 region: CASSQGFGQGFYEQYF. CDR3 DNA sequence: TGCGCCAGCAGCCAAGGATTCGGACAGGGCTTCTACGAGCAGTACTTC.

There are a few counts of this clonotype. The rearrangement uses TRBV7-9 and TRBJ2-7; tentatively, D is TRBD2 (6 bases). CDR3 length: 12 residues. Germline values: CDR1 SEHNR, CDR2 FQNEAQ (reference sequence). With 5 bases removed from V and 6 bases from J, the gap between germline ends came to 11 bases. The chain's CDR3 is CASSGPGVEQYF. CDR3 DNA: TGTGCCAGCAGCGGGCCGGGGGTCGAGCAGTACTTC. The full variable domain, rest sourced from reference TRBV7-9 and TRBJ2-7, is DTGVSQNPRHKITKRGQNVTFRCDPISEHNRLYWYRQTLGQGPEFLTYFQNEAQLEKSRLLSDRFSAERPKGSFSTLEIQRTEQGDSAMYLCASSGPGVEQYFGPGTRLTVT.

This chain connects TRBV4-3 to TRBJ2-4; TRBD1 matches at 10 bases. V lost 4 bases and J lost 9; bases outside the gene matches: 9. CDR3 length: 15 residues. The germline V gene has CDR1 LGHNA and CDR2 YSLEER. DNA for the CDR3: TGCGCCAGCAGCCGAGCCGGGACAGGGGACAGCATTCAGTACTTC. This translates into CASSRAGTGDSIQYF.

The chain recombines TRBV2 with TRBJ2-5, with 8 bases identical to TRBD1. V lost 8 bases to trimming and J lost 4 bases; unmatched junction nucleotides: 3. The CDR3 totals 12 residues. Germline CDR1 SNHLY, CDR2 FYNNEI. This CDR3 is CASHRGLETQYF. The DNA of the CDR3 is TGTGCCAGCCACAGGGGGTTAGAGACCCAGTACTTC.

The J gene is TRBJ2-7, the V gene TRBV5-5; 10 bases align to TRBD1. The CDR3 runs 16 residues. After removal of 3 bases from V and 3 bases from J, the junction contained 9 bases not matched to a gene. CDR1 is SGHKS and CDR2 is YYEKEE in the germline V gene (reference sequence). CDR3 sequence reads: CASSSLPGTGVYEQYF. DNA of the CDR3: TGTGCCAGCAGCTCCCTGCCCGGGACAGGGGTCTACGAGCAGTACTTC.

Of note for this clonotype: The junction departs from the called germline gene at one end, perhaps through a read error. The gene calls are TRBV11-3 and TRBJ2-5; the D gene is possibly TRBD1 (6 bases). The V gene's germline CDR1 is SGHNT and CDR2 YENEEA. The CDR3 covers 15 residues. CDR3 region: CACSSLLGARETQYF. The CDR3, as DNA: TGTGCCTGCAGCTCCCTCCTGGGGGCCCGGGAGACCCAGTACTTC.

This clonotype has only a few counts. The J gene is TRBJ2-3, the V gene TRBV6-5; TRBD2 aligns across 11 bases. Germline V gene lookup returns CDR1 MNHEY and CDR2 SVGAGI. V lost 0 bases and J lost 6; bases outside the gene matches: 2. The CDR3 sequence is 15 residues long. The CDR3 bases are TGTGCCAGCAGTTACTCGGCTAGCGGGAGGGATACGCAGTATTTT. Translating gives CASSYSASGRDTQYF.

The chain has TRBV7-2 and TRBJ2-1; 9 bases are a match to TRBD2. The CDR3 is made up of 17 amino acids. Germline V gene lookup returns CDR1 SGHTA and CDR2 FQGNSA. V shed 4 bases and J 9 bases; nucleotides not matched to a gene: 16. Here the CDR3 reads CASSSRGLAGSGGEQFF. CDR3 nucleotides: TGTGCCAGCAGCTCCCGGGGGCTAGCGGGAAGTGGGGGTGAGCAGTTCTTC.

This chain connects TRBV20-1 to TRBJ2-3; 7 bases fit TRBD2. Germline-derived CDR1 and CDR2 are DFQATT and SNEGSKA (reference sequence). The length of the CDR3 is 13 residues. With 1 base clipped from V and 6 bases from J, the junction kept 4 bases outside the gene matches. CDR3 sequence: CSARGRGRDTQYF. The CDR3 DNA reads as TGCAGTGCTAGAGGGCGGGGGAGGGATACGCAGTATTTT.

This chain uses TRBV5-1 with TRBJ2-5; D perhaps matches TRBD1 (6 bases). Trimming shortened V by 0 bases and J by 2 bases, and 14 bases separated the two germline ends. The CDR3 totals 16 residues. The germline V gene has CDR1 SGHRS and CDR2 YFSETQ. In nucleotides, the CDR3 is TGCGCCAGCAGCTTGGTCCCAACAGGGCTTCAAGAGACCCAGTACTTC. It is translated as CASSLVPTGLQETQYF.

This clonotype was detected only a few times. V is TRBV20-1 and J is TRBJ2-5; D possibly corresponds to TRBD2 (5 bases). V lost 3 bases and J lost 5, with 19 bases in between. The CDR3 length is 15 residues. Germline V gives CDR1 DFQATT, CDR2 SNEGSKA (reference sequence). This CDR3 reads CSASSWGAFAETQYF. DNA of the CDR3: TGCAGTGCTAGTTCGTGGGGAGCCTTCGCGGAGACCCAGTACTTC.

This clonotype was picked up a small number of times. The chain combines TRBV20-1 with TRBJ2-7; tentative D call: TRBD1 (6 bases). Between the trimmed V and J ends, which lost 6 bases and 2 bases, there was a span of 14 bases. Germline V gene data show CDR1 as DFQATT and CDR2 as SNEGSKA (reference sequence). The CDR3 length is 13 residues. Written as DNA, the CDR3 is TGCAGTGCGGAAAGGACAGAGGCCTACGAGCAGTACTTC. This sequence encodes CSAERTEAYEQYF.

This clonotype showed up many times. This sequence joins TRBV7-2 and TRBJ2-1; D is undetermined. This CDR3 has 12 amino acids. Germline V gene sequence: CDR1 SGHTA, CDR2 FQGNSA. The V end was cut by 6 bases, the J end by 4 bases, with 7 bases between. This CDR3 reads CASSPLYNEQFF. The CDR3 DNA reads TGTGCCAGCAGTCCCCTGTACAATGAGCAGTTCTTC. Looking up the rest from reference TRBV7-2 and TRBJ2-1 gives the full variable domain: GAGVSQSPSNKVTEKGKDVELRCDPISGHTALYWYRQSLGQGLEFLIYFQGNSAPDKSGLPSDRFSAERTGGSVSTLTIQRTQQEDSAVYLCASSPLYNEQFFGPGTRLTVL.

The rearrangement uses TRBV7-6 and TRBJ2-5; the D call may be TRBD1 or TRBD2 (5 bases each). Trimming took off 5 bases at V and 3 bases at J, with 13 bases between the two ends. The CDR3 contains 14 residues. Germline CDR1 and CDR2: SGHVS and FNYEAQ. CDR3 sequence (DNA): TGTGCCAGCAGCCGAGGGGCGCCGAAAGAGACCCAGTACTTC. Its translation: CASSRGAPKETQYF.

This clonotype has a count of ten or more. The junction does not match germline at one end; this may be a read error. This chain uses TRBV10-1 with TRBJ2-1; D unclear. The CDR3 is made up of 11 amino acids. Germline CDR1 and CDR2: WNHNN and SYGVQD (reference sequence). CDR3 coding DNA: TGCGCCAGCAGTGAGTCGCTAGAGCTGTTCTTC. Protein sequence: CASSESLELFF.

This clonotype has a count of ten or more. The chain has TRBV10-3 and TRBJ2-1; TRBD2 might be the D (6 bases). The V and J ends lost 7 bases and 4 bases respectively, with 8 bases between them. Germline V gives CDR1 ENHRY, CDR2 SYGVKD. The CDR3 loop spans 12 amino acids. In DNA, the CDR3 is TGTGCCATCAACGGGGGTTACAATGAGCAGTTCTTC. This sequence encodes CAINGGYNEQFF.

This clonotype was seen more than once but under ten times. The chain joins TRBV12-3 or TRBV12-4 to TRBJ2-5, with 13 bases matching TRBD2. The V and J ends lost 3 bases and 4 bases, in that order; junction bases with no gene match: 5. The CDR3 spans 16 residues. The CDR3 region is CASSLGLAGRGETQYF. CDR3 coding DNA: TGTGCCAGCAGTTTGGGACTAGCGGGGAGAGGAGAGACCCAGTACTTC.

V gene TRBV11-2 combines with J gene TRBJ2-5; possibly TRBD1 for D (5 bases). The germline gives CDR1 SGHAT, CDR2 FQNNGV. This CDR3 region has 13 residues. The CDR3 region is CAVTPGLGETQYF. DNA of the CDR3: TGTGCTGTCACCCCAGGGTTGGGGGAGACCCAGTACTTC. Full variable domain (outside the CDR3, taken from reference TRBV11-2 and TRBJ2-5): EAGVAQSPRYKIIEKRQSVAFWCNPISGHATLYWYQQILGQGPKLLIQFQNNGVVDDSQLPKDRFSAERLKGVDSTLKIQPAKLEDSAVYLCAVTPGLGETQYFGPGTRLLVL.

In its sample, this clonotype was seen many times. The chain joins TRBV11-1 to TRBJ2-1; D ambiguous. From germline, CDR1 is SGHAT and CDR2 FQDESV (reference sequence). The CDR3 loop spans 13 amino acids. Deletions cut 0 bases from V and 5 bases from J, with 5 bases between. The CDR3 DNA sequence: TGTGCCAGCAGCTTAGCGCGGCACAATGAGCAGTTCTTC. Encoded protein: CASSLARHNEQFF.

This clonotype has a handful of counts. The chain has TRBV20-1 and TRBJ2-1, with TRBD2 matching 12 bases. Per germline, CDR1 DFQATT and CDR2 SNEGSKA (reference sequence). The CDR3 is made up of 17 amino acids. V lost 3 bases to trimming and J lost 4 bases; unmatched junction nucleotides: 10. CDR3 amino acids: CSASPLAGGLSYNEQFF. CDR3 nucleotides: TGCAGTGCTAGTCCACTAGCGGGAGGCCTAAGTTACAATGAGCAGTTCTTC.

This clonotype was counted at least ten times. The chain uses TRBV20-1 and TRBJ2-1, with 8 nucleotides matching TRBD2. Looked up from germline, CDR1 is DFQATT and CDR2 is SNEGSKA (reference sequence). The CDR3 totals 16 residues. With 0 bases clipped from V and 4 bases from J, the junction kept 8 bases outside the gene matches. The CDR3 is CSARDGKSGGYNEQFF. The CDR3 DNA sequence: TGCAGTGCTAGAGATGGAAAGAGCGGGGGATACAATGAGCAGTTCTTC.

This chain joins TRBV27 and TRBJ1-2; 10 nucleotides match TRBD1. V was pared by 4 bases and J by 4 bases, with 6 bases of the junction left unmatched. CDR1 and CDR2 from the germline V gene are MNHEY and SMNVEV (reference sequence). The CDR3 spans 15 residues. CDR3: CASSSGQGGIYGYTF. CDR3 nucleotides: TGTGCCAGCAGTTCCGGACAGGGGGGGATCTATGGCTACACCTTC.

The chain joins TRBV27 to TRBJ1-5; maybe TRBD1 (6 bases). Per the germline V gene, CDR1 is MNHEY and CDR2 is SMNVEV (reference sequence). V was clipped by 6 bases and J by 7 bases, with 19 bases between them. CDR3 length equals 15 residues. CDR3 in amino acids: CASSPSGGFRQPQHF. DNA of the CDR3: TGTGCCAGCAGCCCATCCGGGGGCTTCCGACAGCCCCAGCATTTT.

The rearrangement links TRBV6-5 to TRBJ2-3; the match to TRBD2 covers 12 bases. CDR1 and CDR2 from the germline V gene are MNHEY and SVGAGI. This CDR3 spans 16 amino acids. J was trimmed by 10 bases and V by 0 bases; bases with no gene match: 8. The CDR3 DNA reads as TGTGCCAGCAGTTACTCGATGCTAGCGGGGGGGTCCTCGCAGTATTTT. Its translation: CASSYSMLAGGSSQYF.

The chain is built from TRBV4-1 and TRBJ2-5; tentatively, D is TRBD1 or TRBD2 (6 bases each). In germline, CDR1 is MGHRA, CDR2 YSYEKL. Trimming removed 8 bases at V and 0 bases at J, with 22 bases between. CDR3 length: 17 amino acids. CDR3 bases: TGCGCCAGCCAGAAGGGGGGAACAGGGTCGTACCAAGAGACCCAGTACTTC. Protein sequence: CASQKGGTGSYQETQYF.

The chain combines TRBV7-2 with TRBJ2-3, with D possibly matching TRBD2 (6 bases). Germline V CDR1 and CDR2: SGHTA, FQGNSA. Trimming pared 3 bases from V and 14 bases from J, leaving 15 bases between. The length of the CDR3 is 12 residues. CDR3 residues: CASSLVTRVAYF. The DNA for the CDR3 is TGTGCCAGCAGCTTGGTGACTAGGGTGGCGTATTTT.

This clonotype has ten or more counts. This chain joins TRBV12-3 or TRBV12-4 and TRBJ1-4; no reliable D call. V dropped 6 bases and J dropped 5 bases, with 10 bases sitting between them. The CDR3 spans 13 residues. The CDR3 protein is CASSRTENEKLFF. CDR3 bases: TGTGCCAGCAGCCGAACAGAGAATGAAAAACTGTTTTTT.

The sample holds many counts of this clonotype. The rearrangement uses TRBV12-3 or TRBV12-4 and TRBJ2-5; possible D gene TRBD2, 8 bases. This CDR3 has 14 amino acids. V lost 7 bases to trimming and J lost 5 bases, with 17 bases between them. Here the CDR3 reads CASTPRGGQETQYF. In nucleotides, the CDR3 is TGTGCCAGCACCCCTCGGGGGGGACAGGAGACCCAGTACTTC.

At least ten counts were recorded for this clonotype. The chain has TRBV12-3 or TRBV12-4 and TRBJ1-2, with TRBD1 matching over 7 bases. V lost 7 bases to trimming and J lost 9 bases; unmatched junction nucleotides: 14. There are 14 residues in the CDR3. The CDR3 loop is CASNVGTEDQSYTF. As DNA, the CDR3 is TGTGCCAGCAACGTCGGGACAGAGGATCAAAGCTACACCTTC.